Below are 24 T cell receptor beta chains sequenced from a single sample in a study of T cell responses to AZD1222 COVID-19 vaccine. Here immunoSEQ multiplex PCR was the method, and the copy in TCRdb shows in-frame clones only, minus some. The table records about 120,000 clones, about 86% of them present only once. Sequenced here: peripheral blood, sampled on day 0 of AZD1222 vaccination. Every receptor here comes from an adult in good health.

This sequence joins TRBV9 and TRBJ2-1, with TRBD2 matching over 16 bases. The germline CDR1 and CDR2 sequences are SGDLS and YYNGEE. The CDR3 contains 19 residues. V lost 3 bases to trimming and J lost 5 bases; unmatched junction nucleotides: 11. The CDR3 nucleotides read TGTGCCAGCAGCGAGGGACTAGCGGGGGGGCAGGTCCCAAACAATGAGCAGTTCTTC. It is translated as CASSEGLAGGQVPNNEQFF.

CDR3 residues: CASSLSGLNVDTQYF. CDR3 bases: TGTGCCAGCAGCTTAAGCGGACTCAACGTGGATACGCAGTATTTT. The rearrangement links TRBV7-6 to TRBJ2-3, with D possibly being TRBD2 (5 bases). Germline V gene sequence: CDR1 SGHVS, CDR2 FNYEAQ. Trimming cost V 2 bases and J 6 bases, with 15 bases left between them. The CDR3 loop spans 15 amino acids.

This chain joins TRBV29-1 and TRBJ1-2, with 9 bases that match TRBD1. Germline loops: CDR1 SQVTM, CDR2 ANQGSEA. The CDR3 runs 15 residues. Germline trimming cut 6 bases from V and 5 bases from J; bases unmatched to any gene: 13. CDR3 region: CSVDGTGSRLYGYTF. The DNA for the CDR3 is TGCAGCGTCGACGGGACAGGGTCTCGGTTGTATGGCTACACCTTC. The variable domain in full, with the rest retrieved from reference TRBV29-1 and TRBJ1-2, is SAVISQKPSRDICQRGTSLTIQCQVDSQVTMMFWYRQQPGQSLTLIATANQGSEATYESGFVIDKFPISRPNLTFSTLTVSNMSPEDSSIYLCSVDGTGSRLYGYTFGSGTRLTVV.

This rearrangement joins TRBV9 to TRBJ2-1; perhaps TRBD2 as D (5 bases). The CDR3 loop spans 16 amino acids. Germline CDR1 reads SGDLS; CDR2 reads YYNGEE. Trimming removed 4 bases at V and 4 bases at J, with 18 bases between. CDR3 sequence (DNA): TGTGCCAGCAGCACCTCGACCCCGGGCGGGTACAATGAGCAGTTCTTC. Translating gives CASSTSTPGGYNEQFF.

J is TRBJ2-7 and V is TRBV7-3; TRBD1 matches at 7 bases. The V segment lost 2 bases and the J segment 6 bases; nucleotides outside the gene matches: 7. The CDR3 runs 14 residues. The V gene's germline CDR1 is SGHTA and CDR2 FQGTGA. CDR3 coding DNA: TGTGCCAGCAGCTTAGACAGGGCCCACGGCGAGCAGTACTTC. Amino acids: CASSLDRAHGEQYF.

Here the CDR3 DNA reads TGTGCCAGCCTCCAGGGTTTGGGGGACGAGAATAATTCACCCCTCCACTTT. Residues: CASLQGLGDENNSPLHF. This chain joins TRBV6-4 and TRBJ1-6, with D perhaps matching TRBD1 (5 bases). V was trimmed by 8 bases and J by 5 bases, leaving 22 bases between them. The germline gives CDR1 MRHNA, CDR2 SNTAGT. This CDR3 comprises 17 residues.

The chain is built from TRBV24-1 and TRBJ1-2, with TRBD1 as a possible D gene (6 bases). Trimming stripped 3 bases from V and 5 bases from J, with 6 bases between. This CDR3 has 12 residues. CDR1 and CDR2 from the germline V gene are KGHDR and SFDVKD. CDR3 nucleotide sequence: TGTGCCACCAGTGATCAGGGGTATGGCTACACCTTC. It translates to CATSDQGYGYTF.

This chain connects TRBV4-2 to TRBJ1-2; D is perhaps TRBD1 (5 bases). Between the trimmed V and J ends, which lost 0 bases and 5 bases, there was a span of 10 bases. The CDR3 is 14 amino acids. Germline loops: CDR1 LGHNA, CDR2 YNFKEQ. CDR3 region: CASSQDEGAYGYTF. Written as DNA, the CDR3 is TGTGCCAGCAGCCAAGATGAAGGGGCGTATGGCTACACCTTC.

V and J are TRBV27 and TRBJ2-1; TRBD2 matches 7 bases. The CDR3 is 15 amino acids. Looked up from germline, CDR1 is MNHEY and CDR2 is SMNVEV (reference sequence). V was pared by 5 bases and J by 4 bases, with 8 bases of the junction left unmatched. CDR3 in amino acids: CASSVGGSRYNEQFF. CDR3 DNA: TGTGCCAGCAGTGTTGGCGGGAGCAGGTACAATGAGCAGTTCTTC.

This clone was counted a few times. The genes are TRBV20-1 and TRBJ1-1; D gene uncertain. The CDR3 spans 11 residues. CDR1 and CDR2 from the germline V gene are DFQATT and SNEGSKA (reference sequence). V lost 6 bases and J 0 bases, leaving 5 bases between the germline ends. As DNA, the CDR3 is TGCAGTGCCACGATGAACACTGAAGCTTTCTTT. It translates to CSATMNTEAFF.

This CDR3 is CASSGVVRAEAFF. The CDR3 nucleotides read TGCGCCAGCAGCGGGGTCGTGCGAGCTGAAGCTTTCTTT. The chain carries TRBV5-1 and TRBJ1-1; no clear D. There are 13 residues in the CDR3. Trimming cost V 4 bases and J 6 bases, with 13 bases left between them. Germline CDR1 and CDR2: SGHRS and YFSETQ.

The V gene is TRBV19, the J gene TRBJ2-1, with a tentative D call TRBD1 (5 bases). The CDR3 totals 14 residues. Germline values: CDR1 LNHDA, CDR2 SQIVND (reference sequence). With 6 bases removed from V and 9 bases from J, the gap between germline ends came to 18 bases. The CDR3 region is CASSRDRGVSEQFF. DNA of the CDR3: TGTGCCAGTAGCCGTGACAGAGGTGTAAGTGAGCAGTTCTTC.

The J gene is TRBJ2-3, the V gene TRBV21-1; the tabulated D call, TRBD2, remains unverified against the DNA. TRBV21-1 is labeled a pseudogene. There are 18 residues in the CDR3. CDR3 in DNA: TGTGCCAGCAGTGGTCCCGGGACTAGCGGGAGTGAAACAGATACGCAGTATTTT. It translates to CASSGPGTSGSETDTQYF.

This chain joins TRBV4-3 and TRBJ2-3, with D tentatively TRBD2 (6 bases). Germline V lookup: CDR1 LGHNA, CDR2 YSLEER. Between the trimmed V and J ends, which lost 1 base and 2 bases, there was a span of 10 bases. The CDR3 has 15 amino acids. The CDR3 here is CASSQGRGFTDTQYF. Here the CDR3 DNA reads TGCGCCAGCAGCCAAGGACGGGGGTTCACAGATACGCAGTATTTT.

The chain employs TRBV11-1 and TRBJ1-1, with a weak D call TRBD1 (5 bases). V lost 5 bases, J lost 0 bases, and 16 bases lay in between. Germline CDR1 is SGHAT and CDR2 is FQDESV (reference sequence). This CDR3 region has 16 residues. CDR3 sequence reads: CASSPSRQPLNTEAFF. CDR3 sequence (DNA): TGTGCCAGCAGCCCCAGTCGACAGCCCCTGAACACTGAAGCTTTCTTT.

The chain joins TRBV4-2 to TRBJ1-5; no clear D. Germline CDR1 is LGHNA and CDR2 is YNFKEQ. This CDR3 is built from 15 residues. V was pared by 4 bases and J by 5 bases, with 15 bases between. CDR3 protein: CASSPRLDYYQPQHF. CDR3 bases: TGTGCCAGCAGCCCCCGCTTGGATTATTATCAGCCCCAGCATTTT.

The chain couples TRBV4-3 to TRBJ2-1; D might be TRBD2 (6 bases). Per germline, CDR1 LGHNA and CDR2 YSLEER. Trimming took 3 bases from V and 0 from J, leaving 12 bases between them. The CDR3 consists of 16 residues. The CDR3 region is CASSHGGGSSYNEQFF. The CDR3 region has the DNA TGCGCCAGCAGCCATGGTGGGGGGAGCTCCTACAATGAGCAGTTCTTC.

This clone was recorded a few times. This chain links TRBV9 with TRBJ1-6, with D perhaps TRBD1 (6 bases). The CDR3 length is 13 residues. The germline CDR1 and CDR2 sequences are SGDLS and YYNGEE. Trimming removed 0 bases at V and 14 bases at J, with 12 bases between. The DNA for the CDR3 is TGTGCCAGCAGCGTAGTGACAGGCGGGGCCCTCCACTTT. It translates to CASSVVTGGALHF.

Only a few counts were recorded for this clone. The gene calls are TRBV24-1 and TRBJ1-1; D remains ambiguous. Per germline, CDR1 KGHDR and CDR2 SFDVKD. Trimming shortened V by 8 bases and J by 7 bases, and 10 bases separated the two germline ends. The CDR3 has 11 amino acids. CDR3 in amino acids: CATMDANEAFF. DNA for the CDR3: TGTGCCACCATGGACGCCAATGAAGCTTTCTTT.

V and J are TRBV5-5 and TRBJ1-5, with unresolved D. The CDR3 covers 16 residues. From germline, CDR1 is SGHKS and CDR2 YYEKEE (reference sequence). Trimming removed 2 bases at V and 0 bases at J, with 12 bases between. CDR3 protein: CASSFSFIDSNQPQHF. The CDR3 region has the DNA TGTGCCAGCAGCTTCAGTTTCATAGATAGCAATCAGCCCCAGCATTTT.

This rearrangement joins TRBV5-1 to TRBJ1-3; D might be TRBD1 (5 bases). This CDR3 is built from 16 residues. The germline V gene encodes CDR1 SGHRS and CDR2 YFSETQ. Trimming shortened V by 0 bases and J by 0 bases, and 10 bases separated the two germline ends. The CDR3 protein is CASSLAPQGSGNTIYF. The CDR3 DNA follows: TGCGCCAGCAGCTTGGCACCTCAGGGCTCTGGAAACACCATATATTTT.

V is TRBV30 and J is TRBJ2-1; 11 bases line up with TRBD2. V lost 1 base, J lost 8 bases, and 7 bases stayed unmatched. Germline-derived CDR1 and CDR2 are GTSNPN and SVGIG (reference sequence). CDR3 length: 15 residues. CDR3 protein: CAWSEGLAEWDEQFF. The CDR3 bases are TGTGCCTGGAGTGAGGGACTAGCGGAGTGGGATGAGCAGTTCTTC.

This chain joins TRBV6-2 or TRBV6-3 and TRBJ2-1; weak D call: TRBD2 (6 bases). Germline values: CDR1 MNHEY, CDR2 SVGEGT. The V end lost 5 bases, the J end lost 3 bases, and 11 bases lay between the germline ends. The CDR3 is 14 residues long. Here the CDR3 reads CASSAGTFYNEQFF. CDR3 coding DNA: TGTGCCAGCAGTGCGGGGACCTTCTACAATGAGCAGTTCTTC.

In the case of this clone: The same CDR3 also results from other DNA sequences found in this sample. The CDR3 loop is CASSLGGSYNEQFF. The CDR3 DNA follows: TGCGCCAGCAGCTTAGGGGGCTCCTACAATGAGCAGTTCTTC. The J gene is TRBJ2-1, the V gene TRBV5-1, with TRBD1 as a possible D gene (6 bases). V lost 2 bases, J lost 0 bases, and 6 bases lay in between. Germline V lookup: CDR1 SGHRS, CDR2 YFSETQ. This CDR3 region has 14 residues. Using reference TRBV5-1 and TRBJ2-1 for the parts outside the CDR3, the full variable domain is KAGVTQTPRYLIKTRGQQVTLSCSPISGHRSVSWYQQTPGQGLQFLFEYFSETQRNKGNFPGRFSGRQFSNSRSEMNVSTLELGDSALYLCASSLGGSYNEQFFGPGTRLTVL.